This record covers a single TCR beta chain. Per the original data handling: How many nucleated cells were present was estimated from reference gene primer amplification. Produced via immunoSEQ multiplex PCR; TCRdb's table is partial and in-frame only. Clonal size and the V and J genes are those of that table, whereas D and trimming came from the DNA. The sample has about 200,000 clones; around three quarters are singletons. Trimming pared 4 bases from V and 1 base from J, leaving 17 bases between. Germline assignment: CDR1 SGHRS and CDR2 YFSETQ. This CDR3 contains 16 residues. This entry comes from a study of blood T cell repertoires in COVID-19. Overall study: Researchers got acute and convalescent COVID-19 samples from the United States, Italy and Spain. From T cells, B-cell-depleted T cells, or PBMCs came the material, which was cDNA or gDNA.

Sequenced input: peripheral blood. The receptor was isolated from a woman in her sixties or seventies with acute or convalescent COVID-19. V is TRBV5-1 and J is TRBJ2-5; tentatively, D is TRBD1 (6 bases). The CDR3 nucleotides are TGCGCCAGCAGCCCCTCGGACAGTACGGCCCAAGAGACCCAGTACTTC. Translated: CASSPSDSTAQETQYF.